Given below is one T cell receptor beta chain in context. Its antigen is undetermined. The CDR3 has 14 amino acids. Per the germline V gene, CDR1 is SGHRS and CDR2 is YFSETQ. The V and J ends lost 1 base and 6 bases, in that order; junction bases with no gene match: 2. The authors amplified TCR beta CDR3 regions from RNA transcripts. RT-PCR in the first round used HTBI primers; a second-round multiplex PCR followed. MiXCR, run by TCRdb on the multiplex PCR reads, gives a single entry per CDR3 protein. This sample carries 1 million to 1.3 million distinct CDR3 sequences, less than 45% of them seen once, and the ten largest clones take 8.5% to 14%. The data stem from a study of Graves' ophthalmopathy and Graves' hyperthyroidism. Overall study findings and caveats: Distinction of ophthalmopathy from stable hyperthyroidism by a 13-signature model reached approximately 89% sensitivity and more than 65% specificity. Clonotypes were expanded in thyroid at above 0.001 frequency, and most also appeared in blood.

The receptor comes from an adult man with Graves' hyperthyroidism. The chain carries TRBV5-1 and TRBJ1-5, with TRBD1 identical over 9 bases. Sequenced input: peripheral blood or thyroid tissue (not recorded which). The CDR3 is CASSLRDRAQPQHF. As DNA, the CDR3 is TGCGCCAGCAGCTTGAGGGACAGGGCTCAGCCCCAGCATTTT. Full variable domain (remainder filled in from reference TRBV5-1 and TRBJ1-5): KAGVTQTPRYLIKTRGQQVTLSCSPISGHRSVSWYQQTPGQGLQFLFEYFSETQRNKGNFPGRFSGRQFSNSRSEMNVSTLELGDSALYLCASSLRDRAQPQHFGDGTRLSIL.